Below, one T cell receptor beta chain is given with its context. Its specificity is not known. This sample includes further DNA sequences coding for the same CDR3. These data are taken from a study of shared clonotypes between healthy human individuals. Study as a whole: The plates for each donor numbered three CD4 naive, three CD4 memory, two CD8 naive and one CD8 memory.

The CDR3 totals 14 residues. Looked up from germline, CDR1 is SGDLS and CDR2 is YYNGEE. Trimming stripped 2 bases from V and 4 bases from J, with 9 bases between. Overall study results and limits: Blood was the sole source, and tissue repertoires probably differ.

Produced via immunoSEQ multiplex PCR; TCRdb's table is partial and in-frame only. The table includes more than 600,000 clones, about 91% detected once. CD8 cells classed as naive were CD45RO-negative and positively selected for CCR7, excluding terminally differentiated effector memory CD45RA+ cells. Source material: naive CD8+ T cells sorted from blood. The TCR comes from a young man in good health. This sequence joins TRBV9 and TRBJ1-4; D is undetermined. The CDR3 here is CASSVGQDNEKLFF. CDR3 nucleotide sequence: TGTGCCAGCAGCGTGGGCCAGGATAATGAAAAACTGTTTTTT.